Below, 6 T cell receptor beta chains from the same sample are listed, as sequenced in a study of cytomegalovirus exposure and HLA in healthy donors. The PCR employed 60 Vbeta primers together with 13 Jbeta primers. Assay used: immunoSEQ multiplex PCR; TCRdb lists only in-frame clones, some missing. The sample records about 160,000 clones, roughly 84% being singletons. Sequencing used PBMCs. The receptors stem from a boy aged 2 to 10 in good health and CMV-seronegative.

This clone was counted once. The chain is built from TRBV4-1 and TRBJ2-5, with TRBD2 identical over 7 bases. Germline values: CDR1 MGHRA, CDR2 YSYEKL. The ends lost 0 bases at V and 3 bases at J; junction bases unmatched: 4. The CDR3 totals 15 residues. The CDR3 DNA reads as TGCGCCAGCAGCCAAGATCCAGCGGGGAAAGAGACCCAGTACTTC. Protein sequence: CASSQDPAGKETQYF.

The chain recombines TRBV7-6 with TRBJ2-1, with D unclear. V was cut by 2 bases and J by 4 bases, with 6 bases left in between. Germline V gives CDR1 SGHVS, CDR2 FNYEAQ. The CDR3 has 13 amino acids. In nucleotides, the CDR3 is TGTGCCAGCAGCTTAAAGCCTTACAATGAGCAGTTCTTC. Protein sequence: CASSLKPYNEQFF.

The gene calls are TRBV7-9 and TRBJ2-1, with D unclear. Trimming took off 0 bases at V and 6 bases at J, with 12 bases between the two ends. Looked up from germline, CDR1 is SEHNR and CDR2 is FQNEAQ (reference sequence). This CDR3 region has 15 residues. This CDR3 reads CASSLAMVEINEQFF. CDR3 coding DNA: TGTGCCAGCAGCTTAGCGATGGTAGAAATCAATGAGCAGTTCTTC. Supplemented by reference TRBV7-9 and TRBJ2-1, the full variable domain reads DTGVSQNPRHKITKRGQNVTFRCDPISEHNRLYWYRQTLGQGPEFLTYFQNEAQLEKSRLLSDRFSAERPKGSFSTLEIQRTEQGDSAMYLCASSLAMVEINEQFFGPGTRLTVL.

V gene TRBV29-1 combines with J gene TRBJ2-2; D remains unclear. Trimming pared 2 bases from V and 0 bases from J, leaving 10 bases between. CDR1 and CDR2 from the germline V gene are SQVTM and ANQGSEA. The CDR3 consists of 15 residues. The CDR3 sequence is CSVEIGRSNTGELFF. CDR3 DNA sequence: TGCAGCGTTGAAATTGGCAGATCGAACACCGGGGAGCTGTTTTTT.

The rearrangement joins TRBV6-5 to TRBJ2-3, with TRBD1 as a possible D gene (5 bases). This CDR3 has 12 amino acids. Looked up from germline, CDR1 is MNHEY and CDR2 is SVGAGI. V was trimmed by 5 bases and J by 8 bases, leaving 11 bases between them. The CDR3 spells CASSRGLGTQYF. For the CDR3, the DNA is TGTGCCAGCAGTAGGGGCTTGGGTACGCAGTATTTT.

The V call is TRBV7-3, the J call TRBJ2-3; 10 bases map to TRBD2. The CDR3 spans 15 residues. V was pared by 8 bases and J by 2 bases, with 7 bases of the junction left unmatched. CDR1 and CDR2 from the germline V gene are SGHTA and FQGTGA. CDR3 nucleotides: TGTGCCAGCGGAAGGACTAGCGGTGACACAGATACGCAGTATTTT. Translated, it gives CASGRTSGDTDTQYF.